These 29 T cell receptor beta chains were all obtained from the same sample, sequenced in a study of cytomegalovirus exposure and HLA in healthy donors. The PCR contained 60 Vbeta and 13 Jbeta primers. TCRdb's copy holds only in-frame clones and misses some; the assay was immunoSEQ multiplex PCR. The table lists 180,000 or so clones. The sample was PBMCs. Receptors were obtained from a woman aged 18-30 years in good health and CMV-seropositive.

The V call is TRBV2, the J call TRBJ1-5, with D perhaps TRBD1 (6 bases). With 6 bases removed from V and 7 bases from J, the gap between germline ends came to 16 bases. Per the germline V gene, CDR1 is SNHLY and CDR2 is FYNNEI. The CDR3 contains 14 residues. Here the CDR3 reads CASRNDRLGQPQHF. CDR3 bases: TGTGCCAGCAGAAACGACAGGCTGGGGCAGCCCCAGCATTTT.

This chain uses TRBV19 with TRBJ1-1; TRBD1 is a possible D gene (6 bases). Trimming removed 6 bases from V and 5 bases from J, with 10 bases in between. There are 12 residues in the CDR3. Germline values: CDR1 LNHDA, CDR2 SQIVND (reference sequence). The CDR3 DNA follows: TGTGCCAGTAGAACAGGGTCGACTGAAGCTTTCTTT. Its protein product is CASRTGSTEAFF.

This rearrangement joins TRBV27 to TRBJ1-1, with 7 bases matching TRBD1. This CDR3 has 15 residues. The J segment lost 1 base and the V segment lost 5 bases, leaving 7 bases of the junction unmatched. Germline V lookup: CDR1 MNHEY, CDR2 SMNVEV (reference sequence). The CDR3 DNA follows: TGTGCCAGCAGTCTCGGGACAGCGAGGAACACTGAAGCTTTCTTT. This encodes CASSLGTARNTEAFF.

The rearrangement joins TRBV2 to TRBJ1-6; TRBD1 matches 7 bases. CDR3 length: 14 residues. Per the germline V gene, CDR1 is SNHLY and CDR2 is FYNNEI. The J segment lost 8 bases and the V segment lost 6 bases, leaving 7 bases of the junction unmatched. CDR3 DNA sequence: TGTGCCAGCAGGCTATCAGACAGGGATTCACCCCTCCACTTT. As protein: CASRLSDRDSPLHF.

The chain is built from TRBV4-3 and TRBJ2-5; D perhaps matches TRBD1 (6 bases). This CDR3 has 15 amino acids. CDR1 and CDR2 (germline): LGHNA, YSLEER. V was pared by 2 bases and J by 4 bases, with 14 bases between. The CDR3 bases are TGCGCCAGCAGCCAAAATAGCCTAGGGGGAGAGACCCAGTACTTC. Translated: CASSQNSLGGETQYF.

V and J are TRBV6-4 and TRBJ1-2, with D unresolved. The V end was cut by 10 bases, the J end by 4 bases, with 7 bases between. Germline lookup yields CDR1 MRHNA and CDR2 SNTAGT. This CDR3 contains 10 residues. The DNA for the CDR3 is TGTGCCACAAGAGCCTATGGCTACACCTTC. This translates into CATRAYGYTF.

The V call is TRBV5-1, the J call TRBJ2-5; 8 bases align to TRBD2. The J call is in doubt because the DNA end fits TRBJ2-7 better. Germline CDR1 reads SGHRS; CDR2 reads YFSETQ. The length of the CDR3 is 17 residues. In DNA, the CDR3 is TGCGCCAGCAGCTTGGCCGCTAGCGGGTCGTACTCCTACGAGCAGTACTTC. Translation gives CASSLAASGSYSYEQYF.

This rearrangement joins TRBV7-2 to TRBJ2-1; D is perhaps TRBD2 (5 bases). CDR1 and CDR2 (germline): SGHTA, FQGNSA. V gave up 2 bases and J gave up 4 bases, with 12 bases separating them. This CDR3 region has 15 residues. Written as DNA, the CDR3 is TGTGCCAGCAGCTTAAGCGGCCCCTCGTACAATGAGCAGTTCTTC. Protein product: CASSLSGPSYNEQFF.

CDR3 bases: TGTGCCAGCAGCTCTCGGACTAGCGGGGCCACAGATACGCAGTATTTT. Its translation is CASSSRTSGATDTQYF. The V call is TRBV11-3, the J call TRBJ2-3; 12 positions agree with TRBD2. V lost 4 bases, J lost 2 bases, and 4 bases stayed unmatched. Germline V gene data show CDR1 as SGHNT and CDR2 as YENEEA. This CDR3 is 16 amino acids long.

This chain links TRBV20-1 with TRBJ1-2; no reliable D call. Trimming pared 5 bases from V and 1 base from J, leaving 5 bases between. The germline V gene encodes CDR1 DFQATT and CDR2 SNEGSKA (reference sequence). This CDR3 spans 11 amino acids. Here the CDR3 reads CSAGLNYGYTF. CDR3 in DNA: TGCAGTGCTGGGCTTAACTATGGCTACACCTTC.

The CDR3 protein is CSYLAGINNEQFF. CDR3 in DNA: TGCAGCTATCTAGCGGGGATTAACAATGAGCAGTTCTTC. The chain has TRBV29-1 and TRBJ2-1, with TRBD2 matching 9 bases. The CDR3 sequence is 13 residues long. Germline lookup yields CDR1 SQVTM and CDR2 ANQGSEA. V shed 8 bases, J shed 5 bases, and the junction held 7 bases outside the gene matches.

The CDR3 nucleotides are TGTGCCAGCAGCTTTGTAGAGTATGGCTACACCTTC. This gives the protein CASSFVEYGYTF. The chain recombines TRBV5-6 with TRBJ1-2; D not certain. CDR1 and CDR2 from the germline V gene are SGHDT and YYEEEE. This CDR3 is 12 amino acids long. Trimming cost V 2 bases and J 5 bases, with 7 bases left between them.

The chain employs TRBV18 and TRBJ2-1, with 7 bases fitting TRBD1. Germline V gives CDR1 KGHSH, CDR2 LQKENI. CDR3 length: 15 amino acids. The junction had 2 bases not matched to a gene; V was cut back by 3 bases and J by 0 bases. The CDR3 nucleotides are TGTGCCAGCTCACCGTCAGGGGGCTCCTACAATGAGCAGTTCTTC. It specifies CASSPSGGSYNEQFF.

The CDR3 DNA reads TGTGCCAGCAGCTTAACCGGACAGGGATACGGGGAGCTGTTTTTT. Translating gives CASSLTGQGYGELFF. The rearrangement uses TRBV6-5 and TRBJ2-2; 8 bases align to TRBD1. The CDR3 spans 15 residues. With 6 bases clipped from V and 7 bases from J, the junction kept 10 bases outside the gene matches. Per germline, CDR1 MNHEY and CDR2 SVGAGI.

The chain carries TRBV7-8 and TRBJ2-1; weak D call: TRBD1 (5 bases). V was pared by 10 bases and J by 4 bases, with 20 bases between. Germline assignment: CDR1 SGHVS and CDR2 FQNEAQ. This CDR3 is 15 amino acids long. CDR3: CATAVQGNLYNEQFF. The CDR3 DNA sequence: TGTGCCACCGCCGTCCAGGGAAACTTATACAATGAGCAGTTCTTC.

Written as DNA, the CDR3 is TGCAGCGTTGAAGCCTTCCTCGGGAGGACAGGGTTTCTTTCTGGAAAAAACACTGAAGCTTTCTTT. Its translation is CSVEAFLGRTGFLSGKNTEAFF. The chain combines TRBV29-1 with TRBJ1-1; 8 bases map to TRBD1. Germline V lookup: CDR1 SQVTM, CDR2 ANQGSEA. This CDR3 has 22 amino acids. The V segment lost 1 base and the J segment 2 bases; nucleotides outside the gene matches: 27.

The rearrangement links TRBV7-9 to TRBJ1-2, with D possibly TRBD1 on 6 matching bases. CDR1 and CDR2 (germline): SEHNR, FQNEAQ (reference sequence). The ends were cut back, 4 bases at V and 4 bases at J, with 16 bases in the middle. The CDR3 spans 15 residues. The CDR3 reads CASSSPLRGSYGYTF. The CDR3 DNA reads TGTGCCAGCAGCTCGCCTTTAAGGGGGTCCTATGGCTACACCTTC. Drawing the rest from reference TRBV7-9 and TRBJ1-2, the complete variable domain is DTGVSQNPRHKITKRGQNVTFRCDPISEHNRLYWYRQTLGQGPEFLTYFQNEAQLEKSRLLSDRFSAERPKGSFSTLEIQRTEQGDSAMYLCASSSPLRGSYGYTFGSGTRLTVV.

V usage is TRBV6-4 and J usage is TRBJ1-1; D unclear. Germline assignment: CDR1 MRHNA and CDR2 SNTAGT. The V end lost 0 bases, the J end lost 1 base, and 6 bases lay between the germline ends. This CDR3 has 14 residues. The CDR3 spells CASSDSPGNTEAFF. CDR3 nucleotide sequence: TGTGCCAGCAGTGACTCCCCAGGGAACACTGAAGCTTTCTTT.

This chain joins TRBV6-5 and TRBJ2-1, with TRBD2 matching over 14 bases. The J segment lost 10 bases and the V segment lost 2 bases, leaving 4 bases of the junction unmatched. This CDR3 region has 15 residues. Germline-derived CDR1 and CDR2 are MNHEY and SVGAGI. Written as DNA, the CDR3 is TGTGCCAGCAGTTACGGACTAGCGGGAGGACGGGAGCAGTTCTTC. It encodes CASSYGLAGGREQFF.

The chain employs TRBV19 and TRBJ2-7; no clear D gene. The CDR3 loop spans 11 amino acids. Germline V gene data show CDR1 as LNHDA and CDR2 as SQIVND (reference sequence). V gave up 5 bases and J gave up 5 bases, with 7 bases separating them. Written as DNA, the CDR3 is TGTGCCAGTAGTTCTCTTGACGAGCAGTACTTC. Translating it yields CASSSLDEQYF.

The chain recombines TRBV21-1 with TRBJ1-5. TRBV21-1 counts as a pseudogene. The CDR3 consists of 16 residues. The chain's CDR3 is CASSKVLDLGNQPQHF. The CDR3 nucleotides read TGTGCCAGCAGCAAAGTGTTGGATCTAGGCAATCAGCCCCAGCATTTT.

The genes are TRBV6-5 and TRBJ1-2; D call uncertain. The CDR3 is made up of 14 amino acids. Germline CDR1 MNHEY, CDR2 SVGAGI. The V and J ends lost 7 bases and 8 bases respectively, with 20 bases between them. The CDR3: CASTTVGRSRGYTF. CDR3 sequence (DNA): TGTGCCAGCACCACGGTGGGGAGGAGTCGCGGCTACACCTTC.

This rearrangement joins TRBV10-3 to TRBJ1-1, with D uncertain. Germline CDR1 reads ENHRY; CDR2 reads SYGVKD. CDR3 size: 13 residues. V was shortened by 6 bases and J by 4 bases, with 12 bases between the two germline ends. The CDR3 loop reads CAISSLEGTEAFF. Here the CDR3 DNA reads TGTGCCATCAGCTCGCTCGAGGGCACTGAAGCTTTCTTT.

This sequence joins TRBV5-1 and TRBJ2-1, with 10 bases lining up with TRBD2. Germline V gene lookup returns CDR1 SGHRS and CDR2 YFSETQ. With V trimmed by 2 bases and J by 9 bases, 5 bases remained unmatched. CDR3 size: 14 residues. The CDR3 loop reads CASSLSGGGGEQFF. CDR3 DNA: TGCGCCAGCAGCTTAAGCGGGGGGGGCGGTGAGCAGTTCTTC.

The rearrangement links TRBV2 to TRBJ2-3; 10 nucleotides line up with TRBD1. This CDR3 is 16 amino acids long. J was trimmed by 3 bases and V by 6 bases; bases with no gene match: 9. Germline CDR1 and CDR2: SNHLY and FYNNEI. DNA for the CDR3: TGTGCCAGCAGAGTACAGACAGGGGGCCGGACAGATACGCAGTATTTT. It codes for CASRVQTGGRTDTQYF.

This chain connects TRBV7-8 to TRBJ1-6; possible D gene TRBD1, 5 bases. Trimming took off 4 bases at V and 7 bases at J, with 17 bases between the two ends. The CDR3 covers 16 residues. Germline V gene data show CDR1 as SGHVS and CDR2 as FQNEAQ. In nucleotides, the CDR3 is TGTGCCAGCAGCTCGTTTGGGGCCATATCAAATTCACCCCTCCACTTT. This codes for CASSSFGAISNSPLHF.

This chain links TRBV19 with TRBJ2-2; 11 nucleotides match TRBD2. The V and J ends lost 7 bases and 5 bases, in that order; junction bases with no gene match: 12. The CDR3 has 17 residues. Germline V gene data show CDR1 as LNHDA and CDR2 as SQIVND (reference sequence). The CDR3: CASTPHGTSGLTGELFF. CDR3 nucleotide sequence: TGTGCCAGTACTCCCCACGGGACTAGCGGCCTAACCGGGGAGCTGTTTTTT. Full variable domain (rest looked up from reference TRBV19 and TRBJ2-2): DGGITQSPKYLFRKEGQNVTLSCEQNLNHDAMYWYRQDPGQGLRLIYYSQIVNDFQKGDIAEGYSVSREKKESFPLTVTSAQKNPTAFYLCASTPHGTSGLTGELFFGEGSRLTVL.

The gene calls are TRBV7-8 and TRBJ1-1; 9 bases match TRBD1. The CDR3 runs to 16 residues. Losses at the gene ends were 2 bases for V and 4 bases for J; bases not matched to a gene: 8. CDR1 is SGHVS and CDR2 is FQNEAQ in the germline V gene. CDR3 in amino acids: CASSLRDREVTTEAFF. The CDR3 region has the DNA TGTGCCAGCAGCTTAAGGGACAGGGAGGTTACCACTGAAGCTTTCTTT.

The V and J genes are TRBV27 and TRBJ2-1; no definite D call. The germline V gene encodes CDR1 MNHEY and CDR2 SMNVEV (reference sequence). The CDR3 extends over 14 amino acids. V lost 5 bases and J 0 bases, leaving 8 bases between the germline ends. The CDR3 spells CASSRVDSYNEQFF. CDR3 sequence (DNA): TGTGCCAGCAGTAGAGTCGACTCCTACAATGAGCAGTTCTTC.